Sequencing of this TCR beta chain was carried out in a study of cytomegalovirus exposure and HLA in healthy donors. The CDR3 has 16 amino acids. Trimming shortened V by 0 bases and J by 5 bases, and 14 bases separated the two germline ends. Per the germline V gene, CDR1 is SGHVS and CDR2 is FNYEAQ. Primers: 60 Vbeta forward and 13 Jbeta reverse. TCRdb's copy holds only in-frame clones and misses some; the assay was immunoSEQ multiplex PCR. Seen here are about 190,000 clones, approximately 87% observed once, and the top ten hold 1% to 1.5%. The chain recombines TRBV7-6 with TRBJ2-1, with D possibly being TRBD1 (6 bases). Sequences were obtained from PBMCs. This sequence originates from a man under 40 in good health and CMV-seronegative. The CDR3 DNA follows: TGTGCCAGCAGCTTAGCATTTTATCAGGGGAACAATGAGCAGTTCTTC. Encoded protein: CASSLAFYQGNNEQFF.